Shown below are 5 T cell receptor beta chains from a single sample sequenced in a study of regulatory T cells in long-lasting Graves disease. Time point in this sample: newly diagnosed GD, antithyroid drugs for less than 3 months. Generation of the TCR library employed RNA extracted from PBMCs. CDR3-region Arm-PCR and iRepertoire HTBI primers produced the TCR beta libraries. TCRdb processed the multiplex PCR reads anew with MiXCR; each CDR3 protein has one entry. The sample lists 550,000 to 600,000 distinct CDR3 sequences; about 15% were seen once. This sample also belongs to another study, concerning T cells in Graves' hyperthyroidism and ophthalmopathy.

Sequencing used peripheral blood mononuclear cells (PBMCs), obtained at new diagnosis, from a patient treated with antithyroid drugs. These receptors originate from a man between 18 and 29 years old with Graves disease.

This clonotype was seen many times. V and J are TRBV30 and TRBJ1-1; D gene uncertain. The CDR3 length is 14 residues. Trimming cost V 0 bases and J 4 bases, with 12 bases left between them. Germline V CDR1 and CDR2: GTSNPN, SVGIG (reference sequence). CDR3 region: CAWSVASRFTEAFF. In nucleotides, the CDR3 is TGTGCCTGGAGTGTGGCTAGCCGATTCACTGAAGCTTTCTTT.

This clonotype was picked up many times. This chain links TRBV6-1 with TRBJ2-5; TRBD1 aligns across 8 bases. The CDR3 runs 14 residues. V trimming: 6 bases; J trimming: 6 bases; junction bases outside the gene matches: 9. CDR1 and CDR2 (germline): MNHNS, SASEGT. This chain's CDR3 is CASRGQGAVKTQYF. As DNA, the CDR3 is TGTGCCAGCAGAGGCCAGGGGGCCGTGAAGACCCAGTACTTC.

The sample holds a few counts of this clonotype. The chain links TRBV20-1 to TRBJ2-1; TRBD2 aligns across 7 bases. V lost 1 base and J lost 4; bases outside the gene matches: 4. Germline V gene sequence: CDR1 DFQATT, CDR2 SNEGSKA (reference sequence). The CDR3 runs 14 residues. DNA for the CDR3: TGCAGTGCTAGAGTTCTAGCGGTTTACAATGAGCAGTTCTTC. Encoded protein: CSARVLAVYNEQFF.

CDR3 sequence (DNA): TGTGCCACCCGAGGCGGGGGGGTCGGAGAAAAACTGTTTTTT. This translates into CATRGGGVGEKLFF. V and J are TRBV27 and TRBJ1-4, with TRBD1 as a possible D gene (5 bases). The CDR3 contains 14 residues. The germline gives CDR1 MNHEY, CDR2 SMNVEV (reference sequence). Trimming took 10 bases from V and 8 from J, leaving 20 bases between them.

The V call is TRBV14, the J call TRBJ2-3; 7 bases line up with TRBD1. Germline trimming cut 4 bases from V and 2 bases from J; bases unmatched to any gene: 9. Germline CDR1 SGHDN, CDR2 FVKESK. This CDR3 region has 16 residues. CDR3: CASSRSRDSYTDTQYF. The CDR3 DNA follows: TGTGCCAGCAGCCGAAGCCGGGACAGCTACACAGATACGCAGTATTTT.